The source of this T cell receptor (beta chain) is a study of cytomegalovirus exposure and HLA in healthy donors. Study-level results: What was likely a sequencing artifact was a cluster of highly shared sequence variants.

The CDR3 is 15 amino acids. Germline V gene data show CDR1 as SQVTM and CDR2 as ANQGSEA. Trimming removed 7 bases from V and 0 bases from J, with 16 bases in between. The PCR used 60 Vbeta and 13 Jbeta primers. TCRdb keeps only in-frame clones here, not all; method: immunoSEQ multiplex PCR. The table has over 100,000 clones, approximately 81% seen once. About this clone: What it recognizes is unknown.

This clonotype originated in a woman aged 25 to 39 in good health and CMV-seronegative. The sample comprised PBMCs. The chain couples TRBV29-1 to TRBJ1-3, with D maybe TRBD1 (5 bases). The CDR3 here is CSAQTVPISGNTIYF. CDR3 in DNA: TGCAGCGCCCAGACAGTTCCCATCTCTGGAAACACCATATATTTT.